This section outlines one T cell receptor beta chain sequence together with its context. The junction does not match germline at one end; this may be a read error. The data were taken from a study of blood T cell repertoires in COVID-19. Study as a whole: Acute-phase and convalescent COVID-19 samples originated in the United States, Italy and Spain.

Original data processing: Scientists estimated how many nucleated cells there were by amplifying reference gene primers. Sequenced by immunoSEQ multiplex PCR; TCRdb stores in-frame clones only, minus some. V and J calls plus clone size are reproduced from that table; the DNA served to infer D and trimming. The sample consists of roughly 440,000 clones, about 91% of them appearing once. Germline V CDR1 and CDR2: MGHRA, YSYEKL. The CDR3 consists of 15 residues. Material for sequencing was peripheral blood. The TCR sequence derives from a woman aged 50 to 60 with COVID-19, enrolled during active disease. This chain joins TRBV4-1 and TRBJ1-2; D gene ambiguous. The CDR3 here is CASSQEGSDSQATGF. The CDR3 bases are TGCGCCAGCAGCCAAGAAGGATCGGATTCTCAGGCTACCGGCTTC.